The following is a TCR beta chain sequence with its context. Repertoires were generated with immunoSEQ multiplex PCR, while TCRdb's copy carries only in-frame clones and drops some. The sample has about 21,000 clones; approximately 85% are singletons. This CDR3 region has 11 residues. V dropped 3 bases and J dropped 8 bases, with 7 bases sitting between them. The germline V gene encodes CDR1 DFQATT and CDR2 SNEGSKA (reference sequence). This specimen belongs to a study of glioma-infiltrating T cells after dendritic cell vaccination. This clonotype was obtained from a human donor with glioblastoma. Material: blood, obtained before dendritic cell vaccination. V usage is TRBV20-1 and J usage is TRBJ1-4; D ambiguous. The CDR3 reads CSASLREKLFF. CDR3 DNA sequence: TGCAGTGCTAGCTTACGGGAAAAACTGTTTTTT.